This note documents a single TCR beta chain sequence. Its antigen specificity is not known. The record has no base qualities; no much larger clone is one base away. This sample was taken from a study of response to subunit inactivated influenza vaccine (dated by TCRdb to 2016 to 2019). Regarding the research as a whole: Deep quantitative profiling of the T cell receptor repertoire was used in the study to follow responses to a trivalent subunit inactivated influenza vaccine.

The germline ends are 5 bases apart after V is trimmed by 4 bases and J by 4 bases. CDR1 is given as LGHNA and CDR2 as YSLEER, both from the germline V gene. Inclusive of the bounding cysteine and phenylalanine, the CDR3 is 13 residues long. Solely the CDR3 DNA is kept, with 39 bases framed from the first base. Broader findings and caveats from the paper: It was suggested by the authors that each seasonal influenza vaccination may recruit only a limited number of new T cells.

Library preparation employed RT-PCR. The reads were generated on an Illumina HiSeq 2500. Starting from the raw public reads, TCRdb applied fastp trimming at Q25, assembled clones with MiXCR and retained in-frame beta chains. Records with the same CDR3 protein are collapsed into one entry carrying the most frequent genes and DNA. For this sample there are about 650,000 distinct CDR3 sequences; 14% appear just once. The ten biggest clones cover 7.5% to 8% of the sample. The clonotype originates from a man over 45 who received an inactivated influenza vaccine. Donor details come from another sample of the same person, matched by shared clones. The chain is encoded by TRBV4-3 joined to TRBJ1-6; the D gene assignment is ambiguous. Sequenced material: PBMCs from blood, taken around 14 days before vaccination. The base sequence is TGCGCCAGCAGCCCGGTTTATAATTCACCCCTCCACTTT. Translation gives CASSPVYNSPLHF.